The 20 T cell receptor beta chains given below trace back to one sample, sequenced in a study of post-analysis software for immune sequencing data (dated by TCRdb to between 2015 and 2016). Results and caveats for the whole study, not just this receptor: Significantly higher frequencies in patients than in controls were found for roughly 5 TRBV segments, including TRBV5-6, TRBV5-1 and TRBV20-1.

The method was PCR. The sequencer was an Illumina HiSeq 2500. Unique molecular identifiers were incorporated into TCR beta cDNA libraries to reduce PCR and sequencing biases. TCRdb reanalyzed the raw reads on its own, using fastp at Q25 for trimming and MiXCR for clone calling, and kept in-frame beta chains. Each entry merges the rows of one CDR3 protein and shows their most common DNA and genes. The sample table contains hundreds of thousands of distinct CDR3 sequences; only one count was recorded for less than 40% of them. Roughly 13% of the sample rests with the top ten. No cognate antigen is known for these TCRs. The sample comprised blood. These receptors all come from a girl aged 5-17 years with multiple sclerosis.

Only a few counts were recorded for this clonotype. The genes are TRBV7-9 and TRBJ1-1; perhaps TRBD1 as D (6 bases). CDR1 and CDR2 (germline): SEHNR, FQNEAQ (reference sequence). The germline V and J ends were trimmed by 5 bases and 1 base, with 14 bases remaining between them. This CDR3 is built from 15 residues. The DNA of the CDR3 is TGTGCCAGCAGCACCTGGACAGCTAGGAACACTGAAGCTTTCTTT. Protein sequence: CASSTWTARNTEAFF.

The rearrangement joins TRBV29-1 to TRBJ1-2, with 7 bases matching TRBD1. The CDR3 runs to 14 residues. Germline values: CDR1 SQVTM, CDR2 ANQGSEA. The V and J ends lost 4 bases and 1 base, in that order; junction bases with no gene match: 6. The CDR3 nucleotides are TGCAGCGTTGTGGGGGACAGCCTTAACTATGGCTACACCTTC. Encoded protein: CSVVGDSLNYGYTF.

This rearrangement joins TRBV7-3 to TRBJ2-3, with 11 bases fitting TRBD2. The length of the CDR3 is 15 residues. V dropped 3 bases and J dropped 5; count of bases not matched to a gene: 4. Germline CDR1 SGHTA, CDR2 FQGTGA. CDR3 sequence (DNA): TGTGCCAGCAGCTTTGATGGACTAGCGGGAGATACGCAGTATTTT. It specifies CASSFDGLAGDTQYF. Full variable domain (outside the CDR3, taken from reference TRBV7-3 and TRBJ2-3): GAGVSQTPSNKVTEKGKYVELRCDPISGHTALYWYRQSLGQGPEFLIYFQGTGAADDSGLPNDRFFAVRPEGSVSTLKIQRTERGDSAVYLCASSFDGLAGDTQYFGPGTRLTVL.

There are a few counts of this clonotype. The rearrangement uses TRBV5-6 and TRBJ1-1; D is uncertain. With 4 bases removed from V and 4 bases from J, the gap between germline ends came to 8 bases. Germline V gene sequence: CDR1 SGHDT, CDR2 YYEEEE. The CDR3 spans 12 residues. This CDR3 reads CASSRESTEAFF. The CDR3 DNA reads TGTGCCAGCAGCAGGGAGAGCACTGAAGCTTTCTTT.

At least ten counts were recorded for this clonotype. V usage is TRBV27 and J usage is TRBJ1-5; 8 nucleotides line up with TRBD1. This CDR3 spans 18 amino acids. CDR1 is MNHEY, CDR2 SMNVEV, per germline (reference sequence). The V and J ends lost 6 bases and 0 bases, in that order; junction bases with no gene match: 13. DNA for the CDR3: TGTGCCAGCAGCCCCGGCACAGGGGGAGGTTATAGCAATCAGCCCCAGCATTTT. It codes for CASSPGTGGGYSNQPQHF.

The J gene is TRBJ1-2, the V gene TRBV29-1; 10 positions match TRBD1. Germline CDR1 is SQVTM and CDR2 is ANQGSEA. The trim removed 3 bases at V and 7 bases at J, leaving 5 bases unmatched. There are 13 residues in the CDR3. CDR3: CSVDGTGEVGYTF. In DNA form, the CDR3 reads TGCAGCGTTGATGGGACAGGGGAAGTTGGCTACACCTTC. The whole variable domain, filled in from reference TRBV29-1 and TRBJ1-2, reads SAVISQKPSRDICQRGTSLTIQCQVDSQVTMMFWYRQQPGQSLTLIATANQGSEATYESGFVIDKFPISRPNLTFSTLTVSNMSPEDSSIYLCSVDGTGEVGYTFGSGTRLTVV.

The chain couples TRBV6-6 to TRBJ1-2; possibly TRBD1 for D (6 bases). The V end lost 6 bases, the J end lost 4 bases, and 12 bases lay between the germline ends. The CDR3 spans 13 residues. Germline loops: CDR1 MNHNY, CDR2 SVGAGI (reference sequence). DNA for the CDR3: TGTGCCAGCAGCGCCGGACAGAGCTATGGCTACACCTTC. Residues: CASSAGQSYGYTF.

Concerning this clonotype: At one end the junction does not follow the germline gene, possibly because of a read error. The rearrangement links TRBV15 to TRBJ2-1; D unresolved. This CDR3 has 16 amino acids. Germline CDR1 LNHNV, CDR2 YYDKDF (reference sequence). The CDR3 coding sequence is TGTGTCACCAGCAGAGAGGCATCAGCGCAAGACAATGAGCAGTTCTTC. As protein: CVTSREASAQDNEQFF.

The chain employs TRBV4-1 and TRBJ2-5; D tentatively fits TRBD1 or TRBD2 (6 bases each). This CDR3 is 18 amino acids long. CDR1 MGHRA and CDR2 YSYEKL come from the germline V gene. Trimming took off 0 bases at V and 5 bases at J, with 22 bases between the two ends. CDR3 residues: CASSQDHFMGGDPETQYF. The CDR3 DNA reads as TGCGCCAGCAGCCAAGATCATTTCATGGGGGGCGATCCGGAGACCCAGTACTTC.

The chain recombines TRBV5-4 with TRBJ1-1, with a weak D call TRBD1 (5 bases). V lost 2 bases, J lost 1 base, and 9 bases lay in between. The CDR3 extends over 14 amino acids. Germline V gene data show CDR1 as SGHNT and CDR2 as YYREEE (reference sequence). CDR3 DNA: TGTGCCAGCAGCTTCGCAGGGCCGAACACTGAAGCTTTCTTT. Encoded protein: CASSFAGPNTEAFF. Based on the CDR3 plus reference TRBV5-4 and TRBJ1-1, the full variable domain is ETGVTQSPTHLIKTRGQQVTLRCSSQSGHNTVSWYQQALGQGPQFIFQYYREEENGRGNFPPRFSGLQFPNYSSELNVNALELDDSALYLCASSFAGPNTEAFFGQGTRLTVV.

CDR3 sequence reads: CSVVPDRYDSEQYF. The CDR3 region has the DNA TGCAGCGTTGTCCCGGACAGGTATGATTCCGAGCAGTACTTC. The chain carries TRBV29-1 and TRBJ2-5; 7 bases are shared with TRBD1. The DNA end is a closer match to TRBJ2-7, so the J assignment may be wrong. Germline values: CDR1 SQVTM, CDR2 ANQGSEA. The CDR3 is made up of 14 amino acids.

The chain links TRBV12-3 or TRBV12-4 to TRBJ2-5; TRBD2 is a possible D gene (6 bases). V was pared by 5 bases and J by 7 bases, with 35 bases between. The CDR3 loop spans 20 amino acids. CDR3 sequence reads: CASSPPPWGDGLRRGGTQYF. CDR3 DNA: TGTGCCAGCAGTCCACCACCTTGGGGGGACGGCCTAAGAAGGGGAGGGACCCAGTACTTC.

A few counts support this clonotype. J is TRBJ2-1 and V is TRBV7-9; tentative D call: TRBD1 (6 bases). Trimming left V 6 bases short and J 4 bases short, with 22 bases between. Germline CDR1 and CDR2: SEHNR and FQNEAQ (reference sequence). The CDR3 is 17 residues long. DNA of the CDR3: TGTGCCAGCAGTTCCATGGAATGGGACACTGCTTACAATGAGCAGTTCTTC. This sequence encodes CASSSMEWDTAYNEQFF.

The chain combines TRBV10-3 with TRBJ2-5; a possible D gene is TRBD2 (6 bases). The DNA end lines up better with TRBJ2-7; the J call may be wrong. The CDR3 contains 13 residues. CDR1 ENHRY and CDR2 SYGVKD come from the germline V gene. CDR3 loop: CAITTVGGYEQYF. Here the CDR3 DNA reads TGTGCCATCACCACGGTGGGGGGCTACGAGCAGTACTTC.

This clonotype was counted only a few times. J is TRBJ2-3 and V is TRBV6-5; 8 nucleotides line up with TRBD1. J gave up 0 bases and V 0 bases, and 17 bases lay outside the gene matches. This CDR3 is built from 21 residues. Looked up from germline, CDR1 is MNHEY and CDR2 is SVGAGI. DNA of the CDR3: TGTGCCAGCAGTTACTCTCGCTTGGGGGGACAGGTCCTCTTTAGCACAGATACGCAGTATTTT. It codes for CASSYSRLGGQVLFSTDTQYF.

This clonotype was found a few times. This chain joins TRBV9 and TRBJ2-7, with D maybe TRBD2 (6 bases). The J call is in doubt because the DNA end fits TRBJ2-5 better. This CDR3 is 15 amino acids long. Germline V lookup: CDR1 SGDLS, CDR2 YYNGEE. CDR3 in DNA: TGTGCCAGCAGCATCGGTCGGGGGAGGTGGGAGACCCAGTACTTC. This encodes CASSIGRGRWETQYF.

The rearrangement uses TRBV7-9 and TRBJ1-1, with D uncertain. The V end lost 8 bases, the J end lost 0 bases, and 13 bases lay between the germline ends. Germline CDR1 reads SEHNR; CDR2 reads FQNEAQ (reference sequence). The CDR3 runs to 14 residues. CDR3: CASSIGFMNTEAFF. For the CDR3, the DNA is TGTGCCAGCTCGATAGGGTTCATGAACACTGAAGCTTTCTTT.

This clonotype was detected only a few times. J is TRBJ2-7 and V is TRBV24-1; 8 bases fit TRBD1. The CDR3 runs to 17 residues. Looked up from germline, CDR1 is KGHDR and CDR2 is SFDVKD. Germline trimming cut 3 bases from V and 1 base from J; bases unmatched to any gene: 10. CDR3 residues: CATSDRTRDRGSYEQYF. CDR3 sequence (DNA): TGTGCCACCAGTGATCGGACGCGAGACAGGGGTTCCTACGAGCAGTACTTC.

This clonotype has more than one count but fewer than ten. The chain carries TRBV3-1 and TRBJ1-2; D not resolved. The V gene lost 2 bases and the J gene lost 4 bases, with 8 bases spanning the gap. CDR1 and CDR2 from the germline V gene are LGHDT and YNNKEL (reference sequence). The CDR3 is 13 amino acids. This CDR3 reads CASSQRRGYGYTF. The CDR3 DNA is TGTGCCAGCAGCCAACGTCGGGGCTATGGCTACACCTTC.

The rearrangement links TRBV20-1 to TRBJ2-7; D not resolved. The germline gives CDR1 DFQATT, CDR2 SNEGSKA (reference sequence). The CDR3 runs 14 residues. CDR3 coding DNA: TGCAGCGGTAGTCAGCCCCCGAGGTCCTACGAGCAGTACTTC. It translates to CSGSQPPRSYEQYF.